Sequencing of this T cell receptor beta chain was carried out in a study of human T cells and chemical hapten exposure. Time point reported: pre-sensitization, week 0. The treatment here: therapeutic diphenylcyclopropenone sensitization with weekly scalp DPC. TCRdb analysed the RACE reads with MiXCR anew, one entry per CDR3 protein. Altogether 180,000 or so distinct CDR3 sequences are present, around 30% being singletons, with the ten largest covering just under 3%. This CDR3 has 14 residues. The germline gives CDR1 MDHEN, CDR2 SYDVKM. The germline V and J ends were trimmed by 2 bases and 2 bases, with 10 bases remaining between them. A few counts support this clonotype.

J is TRBJ2-7 and V is TRBV28; D remains ambiguous. The source material was whole blood, sampled in connection with sensitization to the hapten diphenylcyclopropenone (DPC). The clonotype originates from a woman in her 30s with alopecia areata. Some clones in this sample may be carry-over from other donors' samples. DNA for the CDR3: TGTGCCAGCAGTTTAGTAGGAGTGACCTACGAGCAGTACTTC. Protein: CASSLVGVTYEQYF.